This TCR beta chain was identified during a study of response to subunit inactivated influenza vaccine. This CDR3 is built from 14 residues. Germline loops: CDR1 SGHRS, CDR2 YFSETQ. V was shortened by 0 bases and J by 5 bases, with 11 bases between the two germline ends. Study-wide points: A suggestion made by the authors is that each seasonal influenza vaccination recruits few new T cells.

TCRdb redid the calling of the RT-PCR reads with MiXCR, one entry per CDR3 protein. The table lists around 530,000 distinct CDR3 sequences, approximately 15% of them singletons. This clonotype has a count of ten or more. As yet, its antigen is unknown. The material sequenced was CD4+ T cells sorted from PBMCs, taken roughly 24 months after vaccination. The V gene is TRBV5-1, the J gene TRBJ1-1; the D gene is possibly TRBD1 (5 bases). This sequence was found in a man aged 50-75 years who received an inactivated influenza vaccine. This CDR3 is CASSLDSRGTEAFF. The CDR3 bases are TGCGCCAGCAGCTTGGACAGCCGGGGGACTGAAGCTTTCTTT.